These T cell receptor beta chains were read from a single sample in a study of post-analysis software for immune sequencing data. Using its own MiXCR run on the PCR reads, TCRdb lists one record per CDR3 protein. This table holds fewer than 850,000 distinct CDR3 sequences, roughly 30% found once. What was sequenced was blood. These receptors all come from a girl aged 5-17 years with multiple sclerosis. Each CDR3 is given with its conserved first and last residue. The order of the fields is clone size, J gene, D gene, V gene, CDR3 DNA, CDR3 protein. The D gene is left open where the match is weak. Rows may omit the clone size; those that give it use once, few, many or a size class.

. TRBJ2-3 . TRBV20-1 TGCAGTGCTAGATTTCCGGGATCAGTCGGAGATACACAGTATTTT CSARFPGSVGDTQYF
. TRBJ2-5 . TRBV10-3 TGTGCCATCAGTGTAAGACAGGACGCGGAGACCCAGTACTTC CAISVRQDAETQYF
few TRBJ2-3 TRBD2 TRBV20-1 TGCAGTGCACCGCCGACTAGCGGTAGCACAGATACGCAGTATTTT CSAPPTSGSTDTQYF
many TRBJ2-5 . TRBV20-1 TGCAGTGCTAGAAATTGGGGCCGGGAGACCCAGTACTTC CSARNWGRETQYF
few TRBJ1-5 . TRBV19 TGTGCCAGTAGTATCCGGGACGGAGATCAGCCCCAGCATTTT CASSIRDGDQPQHF
many TRBJ1-2 TRBD1 TRBV4-3 TGCGCCAGCAGCCAAGATAGGACAGGCCGGGGCGGCTACACCTTC CASSQDRTGRGGYTF
. TRBJ1-1 TRBD1 TRBV10-3 TGTGCCATCAGTGAGGACGCACAGGGGGCTGAAGCTTTCTTT CAISEDAQGAEAFF
. TRBJ1-1 . TRBV24-1 TGTGTCACCAGGGCGGCAGGGGCCGGTGAAGCTTTCTTT CVTRAAGAGEAFF
. TRBJ2-1 . TRBV20-1 TGCAGTGCTAGAGCCCACGGCTTGTACAATGAGCAGTTCTTC CSARAHGLYNEQFF
few TRBJ2-7 . TRBV25-1 TGTGCCAGCAGTGAAAGGGACACAGCCTACGAGCAGTACTTC CASSERDTAYEQYF
. TRBJ2-1 TRBD1 TRBV5-1 TGCGCCAGCAGCACCTCCGGGACAGGTAGTTACGAGCAGTTCTTC CASSTSGTGSYEQFF
few TRBJ1-1 TRBD1 TRBV29-1 TGCAGCGTTCGGACAGGGCAGGACACTGAAGCTTTCTTT CSVRTGQDTEAFF
. TRBJ2-5 . TRBV5-6 TGTGCCAGCAGCTTGGGCGGGAGGTCAGGGGGAGAGACCCAGTACTTC CASSLGGRSGGETQYF
once TRBJ2-7 . TRBV4-3 TGCGCCAGCAGCCAAGAAGTCTGGACAACCTACGAGCAGTACTTC CASSQEVWTTYEQYF
once TRBJ2-7 TRBD2 TRBV20-1 TGCAGTGCTAGGAACTGGGAGGGAGCGGGAGGGGATATTTACAATGAGCAGTACTTC CSARNWEGAGGDIYNEQYF
. TRBJ2-3 TRBD2 TRBV24-1 TGTGCCACCAGTGATACTCGACCCGGACTAGCGGGAGGGCCCACAGATACGCAGTATTTT CATSDTRPGLAGGPTDTQYF
few TRBJ1-5 . TRBV29-1 TGCAGCGTTGAAACTGGGGGCAATCAGCCCCAGCATTTT CSVETGGNQPQHF
. TRBJ1-5 . TRBV28 TGTGCCAGCAGAATCACAGGGTTCACTCAGCCCCAGCATTTT CASRITGFTQPQHF
few TRBJ2-5 . TRBV24-1 TGTGCCACCAGTGACGTCAATGAGCAGTACTTC CATSDVNEQYF
. TRBJ2-3 . TRBV28 TGTGCCGGCAGCGTTAAGGCAGGTTATACAGATACGCAGTATTTT CAGSVKAGYTDTQYF
many TRBJ2-3 . TRBV29-1 TGCAGCGTTGAGGGGTCTAGCTTTCAGGATACGCAGTATTTT CSVEGSSFQDTQYF
. TRBJ2-7 . TRBV29-1 TGCAGCAGCAGGGACCCGGACTCCTACGAGCAGTACTTC CSSRDPDSYEQYF
. TRBJ2-1 . TRBV20-1 TGCAGTGCCCGGGTACGAGTGGGAGTCACCTACAATGAGCAGTTCTTC CSARVRVGVTYNEQFF
few TRBJ2-1 . TRBV7-9 TGTGCCAGCAGCTTATCGAGGGAGCACTCCAATGAGCAGTTCTTC CASSLSREHSNEQFF